This T cell receptor beta chain was recorded in a study of blood T cells in healthy people across ages. The table lists this clonotype with a few counts. A J-beta primer mix and a sample-barcoded 5' primer were used in a second PCR of roughly 6 to 12 cycles. Every molecule of cDNA carried a tag from a template-switch adaptor with 12 random nucleotides. TCRdb called the 5' RACE reads again in MiXCR, with one record for every CDR3 protein. The sample carries about 780,000 distinct CDR3 sequences, roughly 24% recorded once. The CDR3 is made up of 14 amino acids. Germline V CDR1 and CDR2: MNHNS, SASEGT. V lost 7 bases and J lost 5; bases outside the gene matches: 7. This sample was also put to use in a study of T cells of mothers and their children. This second study notes: The cDNA synthesis received all extracted RNA, at around 1.6 ug per 15 ul. Mothers yielded over 8.5 million CDR3 reads, children 2.5 million to 3.5 million each.

Sample: blood. This clonotype was obtained from a boy between 10 and 17 years old in good health. V usage is TRBV6-1 and J usage is TRBJ1-5, with 8 bases matching TRBD1. The CDR3 spells CASTGQGPYQPQHF. The CDR3 coding sequence is TGTGCCAGCACCGGACAGGGACCCTATCAGCCCCAGCATTTT.